Below, one T cell receptor (beta chain) is given with its context. Its antigen is not identified. The junction does not match germline at one end; this may be a read error. This specimen comes from a study of cytomegalovirus exposure and HLA in healthy donors. Study-level findings and limits: The availability of immune exposure information extended only to CMV serostatus. Some TCR beta chains (about 170 of them) were listed as cytomegalovirus-associated.

From germline, CDR1 is LGHNA and CDR2 YSLEER. The CDR3 consists of 15 residues. A multiplex PCR was run with 60 Vbeta primers and 13 Jbeta primers. TCRdb's table, derived via immunoSEQ multiplex PCR, lists solely in-frame clones and lacks some. The profile shows some 160,000 clones, 60% to 85% of them singletons. The TCR was taken from a man aged 45-65 years in good health and CMV-seropositive. Sequences were obtained from PBMCs. J is TRBJ1-5 and V is TRBV4-3; 8 positions agree with TRBD1. CDR3 sequence reads: CASSLGQGLDQPRHF. As DNA, the CDR3 is TGCGCCAGCAGCCTAGGACAGGGCCTAGACCAGCCCCGGCATTTT.